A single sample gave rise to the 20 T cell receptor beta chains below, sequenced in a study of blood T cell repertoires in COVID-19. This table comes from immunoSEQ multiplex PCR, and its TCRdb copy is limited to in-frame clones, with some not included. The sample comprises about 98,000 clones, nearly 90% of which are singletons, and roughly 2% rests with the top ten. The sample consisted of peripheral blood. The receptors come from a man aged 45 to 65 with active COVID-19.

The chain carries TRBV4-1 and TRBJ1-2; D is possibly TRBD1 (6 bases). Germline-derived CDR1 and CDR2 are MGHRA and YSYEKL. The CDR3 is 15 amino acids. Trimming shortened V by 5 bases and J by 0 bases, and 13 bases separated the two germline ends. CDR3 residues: CASSRGQIANYGYTF. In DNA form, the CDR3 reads TGCGCCAGCAGCAGAGGACAGATAGCTAACTATGGCTACACCTTC.

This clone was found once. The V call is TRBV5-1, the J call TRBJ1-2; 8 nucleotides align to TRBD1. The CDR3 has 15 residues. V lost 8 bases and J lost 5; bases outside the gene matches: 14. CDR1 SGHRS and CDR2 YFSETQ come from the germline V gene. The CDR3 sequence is CARKPGQEDLYGYTF. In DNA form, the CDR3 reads TGCGCCAGAAAACCGGGACAGGAGGATCTTTATGGCTACACCTTC. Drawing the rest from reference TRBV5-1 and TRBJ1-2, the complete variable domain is KAGVTQTPRYLIKTRGQQVTLSCSPISGHRSVSWYQQTPGQGLQFLFEYFSETQRNKGNFPGRFSGRQFSNSRSEMNVSTLELGDSALYLCARKPGQEDLYGYTFGSGTRLTVV.

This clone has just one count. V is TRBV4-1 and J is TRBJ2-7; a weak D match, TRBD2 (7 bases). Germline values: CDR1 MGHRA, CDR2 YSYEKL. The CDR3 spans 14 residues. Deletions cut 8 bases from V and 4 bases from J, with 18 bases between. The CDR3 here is CASAQGGGFYEQYF. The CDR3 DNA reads TGCGCCAGCGCTCAAGGCGGGGGCTTTTACGAGCAGTACTTC.

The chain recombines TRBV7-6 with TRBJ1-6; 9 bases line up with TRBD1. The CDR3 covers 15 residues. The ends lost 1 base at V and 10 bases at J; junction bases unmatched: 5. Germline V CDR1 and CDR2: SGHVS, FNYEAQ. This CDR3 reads CASSLGTGDSSPLHF. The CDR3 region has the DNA TGTGCCAGCAGCTTAGGGACAGGGGATAGCTCACCCCTCCACTTT.

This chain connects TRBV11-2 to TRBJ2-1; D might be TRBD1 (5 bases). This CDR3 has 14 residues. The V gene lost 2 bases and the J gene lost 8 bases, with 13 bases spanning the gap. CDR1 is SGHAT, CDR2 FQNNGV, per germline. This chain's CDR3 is CASSLWLGVDEQFF. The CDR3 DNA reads TGTGCCAGCAGCTTATGGCTAGGGGTGGATGAGCAGTTCTTC.

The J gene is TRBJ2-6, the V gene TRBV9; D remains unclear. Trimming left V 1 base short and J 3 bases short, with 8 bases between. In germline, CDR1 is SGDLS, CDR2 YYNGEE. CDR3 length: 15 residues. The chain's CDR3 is CASSVQSSGANVLTF. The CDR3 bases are TGTGCCAGCAGCGTACAGTCCAGTGGGGCCAACGTCCTGACTTTC.

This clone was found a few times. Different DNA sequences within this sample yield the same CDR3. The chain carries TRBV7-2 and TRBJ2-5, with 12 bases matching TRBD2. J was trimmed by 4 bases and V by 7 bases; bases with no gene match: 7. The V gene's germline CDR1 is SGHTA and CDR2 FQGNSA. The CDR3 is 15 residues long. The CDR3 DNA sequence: TGTGCCAGCACGCCTAGCGGGGGGGCCGGAGAGACCCAGTACTTC. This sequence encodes CASTPSGGAGETQYF.

CDR3 nucleotide sequence: TGTGCCACCAGCAGAGATGTCCCGATACAGGGGTTCTCCTACGAGCAGTACTTC. This codes for CATSRDVPIQGFSYEQYF. The V gene is TRBV15, the J gene TRBJ2-7, with 7 bases aligning to TRBD1. The CDR3 is made up of 18 amino acids. The germline gives CDR1 LNHNV, CDR2 YYDKDF (reference sequence). After removal of 0 bases from V and 0 bases from J, the junction contained 11 bases not matched to a gene.

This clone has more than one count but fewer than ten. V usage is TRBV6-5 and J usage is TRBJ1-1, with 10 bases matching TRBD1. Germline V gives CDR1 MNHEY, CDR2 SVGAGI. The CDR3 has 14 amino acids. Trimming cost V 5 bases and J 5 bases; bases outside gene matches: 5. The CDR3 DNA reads TGTGCCAGCAGTCGACAGGGGGCTTGGACTGAAGCTTTCTTT. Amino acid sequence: CASSRQGAWTEAFF.

The CDR3 region is CASSYRVTEAFF. The CDR3 DNA reads as TGTGCCAGCAGTTACAGGGTCACTGAAGCTTTCTTT. V usage is TRBV28 and J usage is TRBJ1-1, with a possible D match to TRBD1 (6 bases). Looked up from germline, CDR1 is MDHEN and CDR2 is SYDVKM. Trimming took 4 bases from V and 4 from J, leaving 7 bases between them. The CDR3 runs to 12 residues.

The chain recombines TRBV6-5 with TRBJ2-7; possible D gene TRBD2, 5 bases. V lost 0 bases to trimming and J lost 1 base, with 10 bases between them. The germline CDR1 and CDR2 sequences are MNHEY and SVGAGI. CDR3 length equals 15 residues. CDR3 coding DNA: TGTGCCAGCAGTTACTCTATACGGGGTTCCTACGAGCAGTACTTC. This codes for CASSYSIRGSYEQYF.

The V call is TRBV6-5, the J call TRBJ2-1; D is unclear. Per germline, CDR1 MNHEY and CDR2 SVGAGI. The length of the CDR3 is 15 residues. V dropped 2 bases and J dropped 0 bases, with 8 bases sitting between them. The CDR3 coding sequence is TGTGCCAGCAGTTACGGTCAGATCTCCTACAATGAGCAGTTCTTC. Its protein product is CASSYGQISYNEQFF.

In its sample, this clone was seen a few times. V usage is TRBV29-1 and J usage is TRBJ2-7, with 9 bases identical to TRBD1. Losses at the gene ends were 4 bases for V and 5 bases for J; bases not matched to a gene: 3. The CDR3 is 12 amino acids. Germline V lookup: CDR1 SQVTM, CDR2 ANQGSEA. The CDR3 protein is CSVARTGDEQYF. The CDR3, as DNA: TGCAGCGTTGCTCGGACAGGGGACGAGCAGTACTTC.

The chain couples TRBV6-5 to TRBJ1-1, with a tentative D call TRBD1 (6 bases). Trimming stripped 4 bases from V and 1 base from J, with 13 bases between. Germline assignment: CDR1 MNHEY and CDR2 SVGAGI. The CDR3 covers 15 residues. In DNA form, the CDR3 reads TGTGCCAGCAGTTCTACAGGGTCAGAGAACACTGAAGCTTTCTTT. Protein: CASSSTGSENTEAFF.

CDR3 bases: TGTGCCAGCAGCCACCTTGGCAGCGGTCGGCCCGGGGAGCTGTTTTTT. It is translated as CASSHLGSGRPGELFF. The chain combines TRBV3-1 (or the pseudogene TRBV3-2) with TRBJ2-2; tentatively, D is TRBD2 (5 bases). Per the germline V gene, CDR1 is LGHDT and CDR2 is YNNKEL (reference sequence). Trimming stripped 3 bases from V and 6 bases from J, with 17 bases between. CDR3 length equals 16 residues.

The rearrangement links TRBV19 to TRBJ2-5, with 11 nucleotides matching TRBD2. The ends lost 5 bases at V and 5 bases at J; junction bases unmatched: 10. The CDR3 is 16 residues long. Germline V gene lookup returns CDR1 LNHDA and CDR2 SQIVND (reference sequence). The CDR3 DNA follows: TGTGCCAGTAGTGGACTAGCGGGTGTGGTGTCGGAGACCCAGTACTTC. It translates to CASSGLAGVVSETQYF.

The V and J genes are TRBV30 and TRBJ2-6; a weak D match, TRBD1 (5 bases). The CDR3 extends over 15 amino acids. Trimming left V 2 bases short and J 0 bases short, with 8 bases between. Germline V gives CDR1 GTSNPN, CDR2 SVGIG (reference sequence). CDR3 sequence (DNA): TGTGCCTGGAGTCAGGGCGACTCTGGGGCCAACGTCCTGACTTTC. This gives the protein CAWSQGDSGANVLTF.

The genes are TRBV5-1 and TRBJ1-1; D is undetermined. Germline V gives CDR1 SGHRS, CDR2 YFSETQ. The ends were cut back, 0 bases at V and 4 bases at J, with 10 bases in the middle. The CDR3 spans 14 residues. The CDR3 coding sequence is TGCGCCAGCAGCTTGGAGGACTACTTCACTGAAGCTTTCTTT. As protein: CASSLEDYFTEAFF.

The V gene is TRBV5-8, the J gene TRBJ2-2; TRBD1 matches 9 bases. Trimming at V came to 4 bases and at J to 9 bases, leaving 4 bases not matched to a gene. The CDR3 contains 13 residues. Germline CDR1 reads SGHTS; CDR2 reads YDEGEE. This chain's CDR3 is CASSRTGGRELFF. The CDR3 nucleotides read TGTGCCAGCAGCCGAACAGGGGGCCGGGAGCTGTTTTTT.

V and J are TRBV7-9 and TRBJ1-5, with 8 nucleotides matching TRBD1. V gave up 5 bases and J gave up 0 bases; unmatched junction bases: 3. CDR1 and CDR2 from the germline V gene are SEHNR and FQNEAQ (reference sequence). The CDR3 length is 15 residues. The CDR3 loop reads CASSPDRVSNQPQHF. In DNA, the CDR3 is TGTGCCAGCAGCCCGGACAGGGTTAGCAATCAGCCCCAGCATTTT.